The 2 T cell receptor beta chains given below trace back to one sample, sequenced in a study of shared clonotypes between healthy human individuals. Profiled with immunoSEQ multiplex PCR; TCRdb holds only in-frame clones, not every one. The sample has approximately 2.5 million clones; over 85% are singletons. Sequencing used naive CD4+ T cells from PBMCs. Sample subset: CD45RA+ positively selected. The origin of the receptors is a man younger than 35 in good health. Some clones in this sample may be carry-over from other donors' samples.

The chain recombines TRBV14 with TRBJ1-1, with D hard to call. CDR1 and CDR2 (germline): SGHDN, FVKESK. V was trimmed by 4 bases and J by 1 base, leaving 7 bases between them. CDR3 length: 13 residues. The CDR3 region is CASSPLRNTEAFF. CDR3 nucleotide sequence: TGTGCCAGCAGCCCCCTTCGGAACACTGAAGCTTTCTTT.

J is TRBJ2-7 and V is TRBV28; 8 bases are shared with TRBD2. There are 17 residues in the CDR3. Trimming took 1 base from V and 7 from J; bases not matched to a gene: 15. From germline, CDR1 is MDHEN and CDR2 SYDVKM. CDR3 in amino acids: CASSLLVRASGWSEQYF. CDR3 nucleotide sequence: TGTGCCAGCAGTTTATTAGTGAGGGCTAGCGGGTGGAGTGAGCAGTACTTC. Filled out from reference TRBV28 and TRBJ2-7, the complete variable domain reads DVKVTQSSRYLVKRTGEKVFLECVQDMDHENMFWYRQDPGLGLRLIYFSYDVKMKEKGDIPEGYSVSREKKERFSLILESASTNQTSMYLCASSLLVRASGWSEQYFGPGTRLTVT.